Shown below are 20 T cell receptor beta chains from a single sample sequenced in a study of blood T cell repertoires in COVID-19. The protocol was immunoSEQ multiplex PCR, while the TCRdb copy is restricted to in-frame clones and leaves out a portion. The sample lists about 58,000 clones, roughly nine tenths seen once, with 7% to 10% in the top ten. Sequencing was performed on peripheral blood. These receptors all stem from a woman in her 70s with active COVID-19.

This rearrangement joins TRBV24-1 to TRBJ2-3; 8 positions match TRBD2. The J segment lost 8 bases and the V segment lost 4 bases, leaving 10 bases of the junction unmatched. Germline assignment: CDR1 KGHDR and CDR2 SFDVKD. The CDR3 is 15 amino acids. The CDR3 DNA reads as TGTGCCACCAGTGACTCGGGACTAGTAGAGGGTACGCAGTATTTT. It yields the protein CATSDSGLVEGTQYF.

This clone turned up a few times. The CDR3: CASSSQGRGTEAFF. CDR3 in DNA: TGTGCCAGTAGTTCGCAGGGGAGAGGAACTGAAGCTTTCTTT. This chain uses TRBV19 with TRBJ1-1; D is possibly TRBD1 (6 bases). The V gene's germline CDR1 is LNHDA and CDR2 SQIVND (reference sequence). The CDR3 length is 14 residues. The ends were cut back, 5 bases at V and 5 bases at J, with 15 bases in the middle.

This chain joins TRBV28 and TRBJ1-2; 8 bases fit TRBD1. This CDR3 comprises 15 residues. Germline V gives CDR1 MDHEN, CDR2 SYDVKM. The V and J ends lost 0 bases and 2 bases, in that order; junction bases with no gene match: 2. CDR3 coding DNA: TGTGCCAGCAGTTTATGGGACAGGGCCAACTATGGCTACACCTTC. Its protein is CASSLWDRANYGYTF.

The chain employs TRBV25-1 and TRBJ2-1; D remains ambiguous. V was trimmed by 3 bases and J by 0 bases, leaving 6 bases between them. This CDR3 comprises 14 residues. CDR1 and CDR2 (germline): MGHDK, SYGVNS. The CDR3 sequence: CASSDAASYNEQFF. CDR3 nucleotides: TGTGCCAGCAGTGATGCGGCCTCCTACAATGAGCAGTTCTTC.

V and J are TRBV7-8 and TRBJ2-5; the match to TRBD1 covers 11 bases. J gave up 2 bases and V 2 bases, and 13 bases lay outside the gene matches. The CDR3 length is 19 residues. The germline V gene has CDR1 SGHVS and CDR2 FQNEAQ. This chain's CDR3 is CASSLLGTGGRLRQETQYF. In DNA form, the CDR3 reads TGTGCCAGCAGCTTACTGGGGACAGGGGGAAGATTAAGACAAGAGACCCAGTACTTC.

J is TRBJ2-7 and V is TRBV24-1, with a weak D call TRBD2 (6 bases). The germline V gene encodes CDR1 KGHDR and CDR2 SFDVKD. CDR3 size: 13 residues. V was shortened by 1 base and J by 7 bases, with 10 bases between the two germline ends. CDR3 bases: TGTGCCACCAGTGATTTTGGGGCGGGGGAGCAGTACTTC. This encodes CATSDFGAGEQYF.

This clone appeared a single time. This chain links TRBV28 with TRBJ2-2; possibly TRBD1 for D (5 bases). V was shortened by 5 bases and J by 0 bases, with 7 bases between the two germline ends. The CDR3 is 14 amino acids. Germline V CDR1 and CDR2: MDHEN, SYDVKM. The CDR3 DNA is TGTGCCAGCAGTGTGACAGCGAACACCGGGGAGCTGTTTTTT. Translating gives CASSVTANTGELFF.

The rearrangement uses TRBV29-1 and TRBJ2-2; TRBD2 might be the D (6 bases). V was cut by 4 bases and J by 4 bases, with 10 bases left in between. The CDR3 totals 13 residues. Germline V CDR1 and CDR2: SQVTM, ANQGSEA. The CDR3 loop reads CSVVRGGTGELFF. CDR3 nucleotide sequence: TGCAGCGTTGTGCGGGGAGGCACCGGGGAGCTGTTTTTT.

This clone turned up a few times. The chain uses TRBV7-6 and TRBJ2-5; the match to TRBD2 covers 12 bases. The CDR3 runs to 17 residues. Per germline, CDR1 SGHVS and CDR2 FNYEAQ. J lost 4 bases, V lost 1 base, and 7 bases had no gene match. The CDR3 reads CASSLVLAGGSGETQYF. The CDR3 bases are TGTGCCAGCAGCTTAGTACTAGCGGGAGGTTCGGGAGAGACCCAGTACTTC.

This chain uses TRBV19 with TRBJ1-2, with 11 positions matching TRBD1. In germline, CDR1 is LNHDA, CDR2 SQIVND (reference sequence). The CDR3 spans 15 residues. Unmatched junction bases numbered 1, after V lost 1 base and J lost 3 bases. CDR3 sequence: CASSIGTGGYYGYTF. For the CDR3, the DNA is TGTGCCAGTAGTATAGGGACAGGGGGCTACTATGGCTACACCTTC.

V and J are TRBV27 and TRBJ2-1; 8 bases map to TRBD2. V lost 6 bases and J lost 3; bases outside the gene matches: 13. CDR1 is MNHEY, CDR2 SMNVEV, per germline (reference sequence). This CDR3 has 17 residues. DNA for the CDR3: TGTGCCAGCAGGGCCTCGGCTCTAGCGGGCATCTACAATGAGCAGTTCTTC. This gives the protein CASRASALAGIYNEQFF.

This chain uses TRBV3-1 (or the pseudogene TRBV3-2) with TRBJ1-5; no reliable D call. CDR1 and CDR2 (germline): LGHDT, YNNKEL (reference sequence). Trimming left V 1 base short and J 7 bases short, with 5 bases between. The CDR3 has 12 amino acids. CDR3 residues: CASSQGHQPQHF. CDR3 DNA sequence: TGTGCCAGCAGCCAAGGGCACCAGCCCCAGCATTTT.

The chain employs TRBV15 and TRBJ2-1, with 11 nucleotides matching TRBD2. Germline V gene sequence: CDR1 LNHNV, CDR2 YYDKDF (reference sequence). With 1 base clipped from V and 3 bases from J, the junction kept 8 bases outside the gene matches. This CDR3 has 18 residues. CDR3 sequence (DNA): TGTGCCACCAGCAGAGGTCCCCGACTAGCGGGAATCTACAATGAGCAGTTCTTC. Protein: CATSRGPRLAGIYNEQFF.

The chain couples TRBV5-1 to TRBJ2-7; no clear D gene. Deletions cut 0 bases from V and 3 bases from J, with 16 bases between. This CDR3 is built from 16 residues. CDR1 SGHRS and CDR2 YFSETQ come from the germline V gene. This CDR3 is CASSLGFFEENYEQYF. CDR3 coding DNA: TGCGCCAGCAGCTTGGGATTCTTCGAGGAGAACTACGAGCAGTACTTC.

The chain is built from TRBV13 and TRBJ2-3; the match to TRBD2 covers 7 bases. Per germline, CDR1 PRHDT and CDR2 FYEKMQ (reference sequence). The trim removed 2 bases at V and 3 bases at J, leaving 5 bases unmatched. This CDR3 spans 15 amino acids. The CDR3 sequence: CASSLYGRRTDTQYF. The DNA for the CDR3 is TGTGCCAGCAGCTTATACGGGAGGAGGACAGATACGCAGTATTTT.

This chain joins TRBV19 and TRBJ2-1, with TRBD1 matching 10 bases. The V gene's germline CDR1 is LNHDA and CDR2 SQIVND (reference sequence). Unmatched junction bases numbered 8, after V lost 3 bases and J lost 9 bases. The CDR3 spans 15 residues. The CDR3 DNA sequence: TGTGCCAGTAGTATCCCGGGACAGGGGAGAGGTGAGCAGTTCTTC. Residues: CASSIPGQGRGEQFF.

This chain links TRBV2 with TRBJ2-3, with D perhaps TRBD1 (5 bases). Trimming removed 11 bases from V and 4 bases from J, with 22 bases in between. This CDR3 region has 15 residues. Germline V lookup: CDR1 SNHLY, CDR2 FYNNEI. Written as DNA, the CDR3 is TGTGCCGGTACCAGGGCGTTTAAAGGGGCAGATACGCAGTATTTT. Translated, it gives CAGTRAFKGADTQYF.

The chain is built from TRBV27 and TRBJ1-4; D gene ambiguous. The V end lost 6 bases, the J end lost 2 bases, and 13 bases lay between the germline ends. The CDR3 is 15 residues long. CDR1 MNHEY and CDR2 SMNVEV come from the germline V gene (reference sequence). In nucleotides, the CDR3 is TGTGCCAGCAGCCAAACCGCCGCGACTAATGAAAAACTGTTTTTT. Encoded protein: CASSQTAATNEKLFF.

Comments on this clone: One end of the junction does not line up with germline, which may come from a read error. The CDR3 coding sequence is TGTGCCAGCAGCCTTGACACCGGGACAGAAGTTTTC. Translating gives CASSLDTGTEVF. The V call is TRBV7-9, the J call TRBJ1-2; TRBD1 matches 7 bases. CDR1 SEHNR and CDR2 FQNEAQ come from the germline V gene (reference sequence). This CDR3 has 12 residues.

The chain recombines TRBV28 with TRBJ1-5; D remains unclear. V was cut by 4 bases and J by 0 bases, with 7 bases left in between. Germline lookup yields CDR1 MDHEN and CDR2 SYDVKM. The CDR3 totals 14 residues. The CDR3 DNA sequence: TGTGCCAGCAGTTCAGGATATAGCAATCAGCCCCAGCATTTT. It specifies CASSSGYSNQPQHF.